This T cell receptor beta chain emerged from a study of blood T cell repertoires in COVID-19. Participant ages covered about 18 to 90 years across 24 US areas. Germline V gene lookup returns CDR1 SGHDT and CDR2 YYEEEE. Trimming removed 4 bases from V and 3 bases from J; junction bases left unmatched: 5. This CDR3 region has 14 residues. TCRdb's table, derived via immunoSEQ multiplex PCR, lists solely in-frame clones and lacks some. The sample has some 320,000 clones, roughly 90% seen once. This TCR came from a woman in her fifties or sixties who had been exposed to COVID-19. This chain connects TRBV5-6 to TRBJ2-7; 9 bases are a match to TRBD1. The sequencing sample was made of PBMCs or T cells enriched from blood (not recorded which). This CDR3 reads CASSPGTGHYEQYF. The CDR3 DNA sequence: TGTGCCAGCAGCCCCGGGACAGGGCACTACGAGCAGTACTTC.